This TCR beta chain was obtained from a study of cytomegalovirus exposure and HLA in healthy donors. The CDR3 length is 13 residues. Trimming stripped 2 bases from V and 2 bases from J, with 8 bases between. CDR1 is SGHKS and CDR2 is YYEKEE in the germline V gene (reference sequence). PCR was performed using 60 Vbeta and 13 Jbeta primers. TCRdb's table, derived via immunoSEQ multiplex PCR, lists solely in-frame clones and lacks some. The sample consists of about 130,000 clones, around 80% of them appearing once. The rearrangement joins TRBV5-5 to TRBJ2-7, with D unclear. The receptor was derived from a man younger than 40 in good health and CMV-seropositive. What was sequenced was PBMCs. Here the CDR3 reads CASSFLPAYEQYF. The CDR3 DNA is TGTGCCAGCAGCTTCCTCCCAGCCTACGAGCAGTACTTC.